The 15 T cell receptor beta chains below were found in one sample sequenced in a study of blood T cell repertoires in COVID-19. Assay: immunoSEQ multiplex PCR; the TCRdb copy retains only in-frame clones and omits some. The sample contains about 50,000 clones, 65% to 90% of which appear only once. Sequenced: peripheral blood. The receptor set was obtained from a human donor in a cohort sampled during active COVID-19.

The chain employs TRBV27 and TRBJ1-4, with D uncertain. V was clipped by 3 bases and J by 3 bases, with 8 bases between them. The length of the CDR3 is 14 residues. CDR1 and CDR2 (germline): MNHEY, SMNVEV (reference sequence). For the CDR3, the DNA is TGTGCCAGCAGTTTTTCCGTTCCTAATGAAAAACTGTTTTTT. The encoded protein is CASSFSVPNEKLFF. Full variable domain (remainder filled in from reference TRBV27 and TRBJ1-4): EAQVTQNPRYLITVTGKKLTVTCSQNMNHEYMSWYRQDPGLGLRQIYYSMNVEVTDKGDVPEGYKVSRKEKRNFPLILESPSPNQTSLYFCASSFSVPNEKLFFGSGTQLSVL.

The chain couples TRBV7-2 to TRBJ2-5; D might be TRBD1 (5 bases). The CDR3 extends over 13 amino acids. V lost 2 bases and J 2 bases, leaving 6 bases between the germline ends. Germline V gene data show CDR1 as SGHTA and CDR2 as FQGNSA. The CDR3 is CASSLRQQETQYF. CDR3 bases: TGTGCCAGCAGCTTAAGACAGCAAGAGACCCAGTACTTC. Drawing the rest from reference TRBV7-2 and TRBJ2-5, the complete variable domain is GAGVSQSPSNKVTEKGKDVELRCDPISGHTALYWYRQSLGQGLEFLIYFQGNSAPDKSGLPSDRFSAERTGGSVSTLTIQRTQQEDSAVYLCASSLRQQETQYFGPGTRLLVL.

The gene calls are TRBV4-1 and TRBJ2-1; D might be TRBD2 (5 bases). The ends were cut back, 4 bases at V and 9 bases at J, with 25 bases in the middle. The CDR3 consists of 17 residues. CDR1 is MGHRA and CDR2 is YSYEKL in the germline V gene. The CDR3 sequence: CASSPSGMRSAFPEQFF. CDR3 coding DNA: TGCGCCAGCAGCCCCAGCGGAATGCGCTCAGCTTTCCCTGAGCAGTTCTTC.

The CDR3 loop is CASSPLAGVVNEQFF. In nucleotides, the CDR3 is TGTGCCAGTAGTCCCTTAGCGGGAGTGGTTAATGAGCAGTTCTTC. The chain employs TRBV19 and TRBJ2-1; 9 nucleotides match TRBD2. This CDR3 region has 15 residues. The ends lost 5 bases at V and 7 bases at J; junction bases unmatched: 9. Germline CDR1 LNHDA, CDR2 SQIVND (reference sequence).

The V and J genes are TRBV4-2 and TRBJ2-5, with a tentative D call TRBD1 (6 bases). Between the trimmed V and J ends, which lost 7 bases and 3 bases, there was a span of 15 bases. This CDR3 has 14 residues. CDR1 is LGHNA and CDR2 is YNFKEQ in the germline V gene. CDR3 nucleotide sequence: TGTGCCAGCAAAAACCAGGGGCTGGAAGAGACCCAGTACTTC. As protein: CASKNQGLEETQYF.

This clone was observed a single time. V usage is TRBV5-1 and J usage is TRBJ2-5; possibly TRBD1 for D (6 bases). The CDR3 sequence is 13 residues long. Trimming shortened V by 3 bases and J by 6 bases, and 12 bases separated the two germline ends. CDR1 is SGHRS and CDR2 is YFSETQ in the germline V gene. CDR3 sequence (DNA): TGCGCCAGCAGCTCCGAACAGGGAAAGACCCAGTACTTC. It yields the protein CASSSEQGKTQYF.

The chain links TRBV7-3 to TRBJ2-1; 10 bases fit TRBD2. Germline CDR1 and CDR2: SGHTA and FQGTGA. V was clipped by 5 bases and J by 7 bases; unmatched bases: 8. This CDR3 comprises 15 residues. The CDR3 loop is CASSPKAGGLNEQFF. CDR3 DNA sequence: TGTGCCAGCAGCCCAAAAGCGGGAGGGTTGAATGAGCAGTTCTTC.

This chain uses TRBV5-8 with TRBJ1-4; 9 nucleotides agree with TRBD1. The J segment lost 4 bases and the V segment lost 4 bases, leaving 5 bases of the junction unmatched. This CDR3 has 15 residues. Germline loops: CDR1 SGHTS, CDR2 YDEGEE. Here the CDR3 reads CASSGGTGLNEKLFF. In DNA, the CDR3 is TGTGCCAGCAGCGGGGGGACAGGGCTTAATGAAAAACTGTTTTTT.

Here the CDR3 reads CASSHDRANYGYTF. CDR3 DNA sequence: TGTGCCAGCAGCCATGACAGGGCGAACTATGGCTACACCTTC. The chain links TRBV11-3 to TRBJ1-2; 7 bases fit TRBD1. Unmatched junction bases numbered 5, after V lost 5 bases and J lost 2 bases. The germline CDR1 and CDR2 sequences are SGHNT and YENEEA. The CDR3 sequence is 14 residues long.

The chain employs TRBV9 and TRBJ2-1; TRBD1 is a possible D gene (6 bases). The germline V and J ends were trimmed by 6 bases and 2 bases, with 21 bases remaining between them. This CDR3 has 17 residues. Germline V gene lookup returns CDR1 SGDLS and CDR2 YYNGEE. The CDR3 sequence: CASTPRPTRGAYNEQFF. The CDR3 bases are TGTGCCAGCACCCCCCGACCCACCAGGGGCGCCTACAATGAGCAGTTCTTC.

The chain combines TRBV21-1 with TRBJ2-2; the tabulated D call, TRBD1, remains unverified against the DNA. TRBV21-1 has pseudogene status. CDR3 length: 19 residues. CDR3 nucleotide sequence: TGTGCCAGCAGCACTTACCCCCGGGACAGGGGTTCGAACACCGGGGAGCTGTTTTTT. This translates into CASSTYPRDRGSNTGELFF.

This clone was seen a few times. The chain recombines TRBV19 with TRBJ2-2, with 8 bases lining up with TRBD2. The J segment lost 8 bases and the V segment lost 1 base, leaving 9 bases of the junction unmatched. Germline-derived CDR1 and CDR2 are LNHDA and SQIVND (reference sequence). CDR3 length: 16 amino acids. CDR3 loop: CASSIGLAGPRGELFF. The CDR3 region has the DNA TGTGCCAGTAGTATAGGCCTAGCGGGCCCCAGGGGGGAGCTGTTTTTT.

Only one count was recorded for this clone. J is TRBJ1-2 and V is TRBV12-3 or TRBV12-4, with TRBD1 as a possible D gene (5 bases). Trimming shortened V by 4 bases and J by 4 bases, and 7 bases separated the two germline ends. The CDR3 is 12 amino acids. CDR3: CASSSTAYGYTF. CDR3 bases: TGTGCCAGCAGTTCGACAGCCTATGGCTACACCTTC.

The gene calls are TRBV28 and TRBJ1-1; D remains ambiguous. The CDR3 is made up of 15 amino acids. The ends were cut back, 5 bases at V and 0 bases at J, with 13 bases in the middle. Germline CDR1 is MDHEN and CDR2 is SYDVKM. The CDR3 nucleotides are TGTGCCAGCAGTATTTTTAACAGACTGAACACTGAAGCTTTCTTT. It yields the protein CASSIFNRLNTEAFF.

This clone was seen more than once but under ten times. V is TRBV28 and J is TRBJ1-2, with D tentatively TRBD1 (5 bases). This CDR3 region has 14 residues. Deletions cut 2 bases from V and 8 bases from J, with 15 bases between. Germline-derived CDR1 and CDR2 are MDHEN and SYDVKM. The CDR3 nucleotides read TGTGCCAGCAGTTTACCAGGGACTCTGGCGGGCTACACCTTC. Translated: CASSLPGTLAGYTF.